Listed below are T cell receptor beta chains from one sample, sequenced in a study of blood T cell repertoires in COVID-19. Sequencing used immunoSEQ multiplex PCR; TCRdb keeps in-frame clones, though not all of them. This table holds a few hundred thousand clones, more than 85% found once. What was sequenced was PBMCs or T cells enriched from blood (not recorded which). Source of these receptors: a woman aged 25-40 years who had recovered from COVID-19. Both conserved end residues are part of each CDR3. The order of the fields is J gene, V gene, D gene, CDR3 protein, CDR3 DNA. D genes are given only for firm matches.

TRBJ1-5	TRBV5-1	-	CASSFSLTLSNQPQHF	TGCGCCAGCAGCTTTTCACTGACACTCAGCAATCAGCCCCAGCATTTT
TRBJ1-3	TRBV5-4	-	CASSLLGQAGNTIYF	TGTGCCAGCAGCTTGTTGGGGCAGGCAGGAAACACCATATATTTT
TRBJ1-1	TRBV2	-	CASSVSGTEAFF	TGTGCCAGCAGTGTATCAGGCACTGAAGCTTTCTTT
TRBJ1-2	TRBV27	-	CASSQGLDGYGYTF	TGTGCCAGCAGTCAGGGGCTGGATGGGTATGGCTACACCTTC
TRBJ2-7	TRBV7-2	TRBD2	CASSLTSGGYEQYF	TGTGCCAGCAGCTTAACGAGCGGGGGCTACGAGCAGTACTTC
TRBJ2-2	TRBV7-6	TRBD2	CASSSRLAGEIGGELFF	TGTGCCAGCAGCTCTAGACTAGCGGGAGAGATCGGCGGGGAGCTGTTTTTT
TRBJ1-1	TRBV4-1	TRBD1	CASSQGDRENTEAFF	TGCGCCAGCAGCCAAGGGGACAGGGAGAACACTGAAGCTTTCTTT
TRBJ2-2	TRBV7-9	-	CASRIGEGGELFF	TGTGCCAGCAGAATCGGGGAAGGCGGGGAGCTGTTTTTT
TRBJ2-7	TRBV7-2	-	CASSLAGAQSYEQYF	TGTGCCAGCAGCTTAGCGGGGGCTCAGTCCTACGAGCAGTACTTC
TRBJ1-3	TRBV11-2	-	CASSLMRAPGNTIYF	TGTGCCAGCAGCTTAATGAGGGCCCCTGGAAACACCATATATTTT
TRBJ2-7	TRBV28	TRBD1	CASSNPDRGYEQYF	TGTGCCAGCAGTAATCCGGACAGGGGTTACGAGCAGTACTTC